The 29 T cell receptor beta chains below were found in one sample sequenced in a study of blood T cell repertoires in COVID-19. Some clones are missing from TCRdb's copy, which holds only in-frame ones; the method was immunoSEQ multiplex PCR. Here the sample spans under 200,000 clones, over 75% being singletons. Sequenced material: PBMCs or T cells enriched from blood (not recorded which). Every receptor here comes from a woman aged 18-29 years who had recovered from COVID-19.

The rearrangement uses TRBV27 and TRBJ2-2; D unclear. Germline CDR1 is MNHEY and CDR2 is SMNVEV (reference sequence). The CDR3 is made up of 13 amino acids. Trimming left V 5 bases short and J 0 bases short, with 4 bases between. Written as DNA, the CDR3 is TGTGCCAGCAGTCTCCCGAACACCGGGGAGCTGTTTTTT. It encodes CASSLPNTGELFF.

This clone has just a few counts. This chain uses TRBV27 with TRBJ2-7, with 8 bases identical to TRBD2. The CDR3 is 13 amino acids. CDR1 and CDR2 from the germline V gene are MNHEY and SMNVEV (reference sequence). J lost 6 bases, V lost 6 bases, and 7 bases had no gene match. CDR3 nucleotides: TGTGCCAGCAGGATGACGCTAGCGGGCGAGCAGTACTTC. It is translated as CASRMTLAGEQYF.

The chain carries TRBV2 and TRBJ2-7; a possible D gene is TRBD1 (6 bases). This CDR3 comprises 16 residues. V lost 6 bases to trimming and J lost 7 bases, with 25 bases between them. Germline CDR1 is SNHLY and CDR2 is FYNNEI. CDR3: CASRATRQGHLREQYF. The CDR3 nucleotides read TGTGCCAGCAGAGCGACCCGTCAGGGGCATCTACGAGAGCAGTACTTC. Full variable domain (remainder filled in from reference TRBV2 and TRBJ2-7): EPEVTQTPSHQVTQMGQEVILRCVPISNHLYFYWYRQILGQKVEFLVSFYNNEISEKSEIFDDQFSVERPDGSNFTLKIRSTKLEDSAMYFCASRATRQGHLREQYFGPGTRLTVT.

The CDR3 region is CASSVGRGRASGSEKLFF. CDR3 nucleotides: TGTGCCAGCAGTGTCGGCAGGGGGCGCGCGTCCGGCTCTGAAAAACTGTTTTTT. The rearrangement links TRBV6-1 to TRBJ1-4; TRBD1 matches 8 bases. V lost 4 bases, J lost 7 bases, and 17 bases stayed unmatched. The CDR3 has 18 residues. Looked up from germline, CDR1 is MNHNS and CDR2 is SASEGT.

This chain connects TRBV6-5 to TRBJ1-1; 7 bases agree with TRBD1. After removal of 0 bases from V and 7 bases from J, the junction contained 8 bases not matched to a gene. The CDR3 contains 15 residues. CDR1 is MNHEY and CDR2 is SVGAGI in the germline V gene. The CDR3 DNA follows: TGTGCCAGCAGTTACTCGATAATGAACAGGGGTGAAGCTTTCTTT. Protein: CASSYSIMNRGEAFF.

This clone was detected once. The V and J genes are TRBV18 and TRBJ2-2; 10 positions match TRBD2. The V segment lost 2 bases and the J segment 6 bases; nucleotides outside the gene matches: 9. This CDR3 has 17 amino acids. Germline lookup yields CDR1 KGHSH and CDR2 LQKENI. CDR3 amino acids: CASSPTSGMLMAGELFF. The CDR3 bases are TGTGCCAGCTCACCAACTAGCGGGATGTTAATGGCCGGGGAGCTGTTTTTT. The variable domain in full, with the rest retrieved from reference TRBV18 and TRBJ2-2, is NAGVMQNPRHLVRRRGQEARLRCSPMKGHSHVYWYRQLPEEGLKFMVYLQKENIIDESGMPKERFSAEFPKEGPSILRIQQVVRGDSAAYFCASSPTSGMLMAGELFFGEGSRLTVL.

The rearrangement links TRBV28 to TRBJ2-3, with 10 bases matching TRBD1. The CDR3 has 19 residues. Trimming took 7 bases from V and 9 from J; bases not matched to a gene: 25. Germline V gene data show CDR1 as MDHEN and CDR2 as SYDVKM. This chain's CDR3 is CASTDSPGQGLAPPYTQYF. Here the CDR3 DNA reads TGTGCCAGCACTGATAGCCCGGGACAGGGGTTGGCGCCACCATACACGCAGTATTTT.

The rearrangement uses TRBV7-9 and TRBJ1-6; D may be TRBD1 (6 bases). CDR1 is SEHNR, CDR2 FQNEAQ, per germline (reference sequence). This CDR3 region has 15 residues. V was cut by 5 bases and J by 1 base, with 9 bases left in between. DNA for the CDR3: TGTGCCAGCAGCCCACAGGGATCCTATAATTCACCCCTCCACTTT. Translating gives CASSPQGSYNSPLHF.

The CDR3 spells CAIGGFTSGRAGNEQFF. The CDR3 region has the DNA TGTGCCATCGGGGGCTTTACTAGCGGGAGGGCTGGCAATGAGCAGTTCTTC. The genes are TRBV10-3 and TRBJ2-1; TRBD2 matches 13 bases. The CDR3 is 17 amino acids. Germline V gene sequence: CDR1 ENHRY, CDR2 SYGVKD. The V gene end was trimmed by 8 bases and the J gene end by 6 bases; junction bases not matched to a gene: 13.

The chain has TRBV4-1 and TRBJ2-2, with 13 bases identical to TRBD2. Trimming cost V 5 bases and J 6 bases; bases outside gene matches: 3. Germline V gene data show CDR1 as MGHRA and CDR2 as YSYEKL. The CDR3 has 15 residues. CDR3 region: CASSGLAGVAGELFF. CDR3 sequence (DNA): TGCGCCAGCAGCGGACTAGCGGGAGTTGCCGGGGAGCTGTTTTTT.

This chain uses TRBV6-5 with TRBJ2-3; no definite D call. The CDR3 has 13 amino acids. V was clipped by 8 bases and J by 5 bases, with 14 bases between them. Germline CDR1 and CDR2: MNHEY and SVGAGI. The CDR3 sequence is CASSITQRDTQYF. CDR3 DNA sequence: TGTGCCAGCTCGATAACACAACGAGATACGCAGTATTTT.

The rearrangement uses TRBV5-1 and TRBJ2-2; 9 nucleotides match TRBD2. V lost 1 base, J lost 4 bases, and 8 bases stayed unmatched. Germline V gene data show CDR1 as SGHRS and CDR2 as YFSETQ. The CDR3 runs to 17 residues. As DNA, the CDR3 is TGCGCCAGCAGCTTGTTAGGACTAGCGTTGCTCACCGGGGAGCTGTTTTTT. Its translation: CASSLLGLALLTGELFF. Filled out from reference TRBV5-1 and TRBJ2-2, the complete variable domain reads KAGVTQTPRYLIKTRGQQVTLSCSPISGHRSVSWYQQTPGQGLQFLFEYFSETQRNKGNFPGRFSGRQFSNSRSEMNVSTLELGDSALYLCASSLLGLALLTGELFFGEGSRLTVL.

This sequence joins TRBV28 and TRBJ2-3, with D perhaps matching TRBD1 (5 bases). Per the germline V gene, CDR1 is MDHEN and CDR2 is SYDVKM. CDR3 length equals 16 residues. Trimming removed 3 bases from V and 4 bases from J, with 17 bases in between. The CDR3 bases are TGTGCCAGCAGTTTGTTATGGGGCAGGGCGGCAGATACGCAGTATTTT. Residues: CASSLLWGRAADTQYF.

In the case of this clone: Other DNA sequences in this sample translate to the same CDR3. V is TRBV7-6 and J is TRBJ1-4; D remains unclear. V was cut by 5 bases and J by 6 bases, with 13 bases left in between. The V gene's germline CDR1 is SGHVS and CDR2 FNYEAQ. The CDR3 contains 14 residues. This chain's CDR3 is CASSHNFGDEKLFF. The CDR3 DNA sequence: TGTGCCAGCAGCCATAACTTTGGAGATGAAAAACTGTTTTTT. The whole variable domain, filled in from reference TRBV7-6 and TRBJ1-4, reads GAGVSQSPRYKVTKRGQDVALRCDPISGHVSLYWYRQALGQGPEFLTYFNYEAQQDKSGLPNDRFSAERPEGSISTLTIQRTEQRDSAMYRCASSHNFGDEKLFFGSGTQLSVL.

J is TRBJ2-3 and V is TRBV7-2; 12 nucleotides agree with TRBD2. The CDR3 has 17 residues. The ends lost 3 bases at V and 4 bases at J; junction bases unmatched: 8. The germline V gene has CDR1 SGHTA and CDR2 FQGNSA. DNA of the CDR3: TGTGCCAGCAGCTTTTCTAGCGGGAGGGTAGGTCCAGATACGCAGTATTTT. Protein: CASSFSSGRVGPDTQYF.

The genes are TRBV5-6 and TRBJ2-1; tentative D call: TRBD1 (6 bases). The CDR3 totals 14 residues. From germline, CDR1 is SGHDT and CDR2 YYEEEE. Trimming pared 4 bases from V and 2 bases from J, leaving 10 bases between. This chain's CDR3 is CASSPGVPYNEQFF. Written as DNA, the CDR3 is TGTGCCAGCAGCCCAGGGGTCCCCTACAATGAGCAGTTCTTC.

As DNA, the CDR3 is TGTGCCAGCAGCACGACTAGCGGGAGCACAGATACGCAGTATTTT. As protein: CASSTTSGSTDTQYF. This chain links TRBV28 with TRBJ2-3, with 10 positions matching TRBD2. The germline CDR1 and CDR2 sequences are MDHEN and SYDVKM. Losses at the gene ends were 6 bases for V and 0 bases for J; bases not matched to a gene: 3. The CDR3 covers 15 residues.

The rearrangement links TRBV19 to TRBJ2-1; TRBD1 aligns across 10 bases. The CDR3 has 14 residues. Germline V gene sequence: CDR1 LNHDA, CDR2 SQIVND (reference sequence). The J segment lost 3 bases and the V segment lost 6 bases, leaving 2 bases of the junction unmatched. The CDR3 protein is CASRGQGNYNEQFF. Written as DNA, the CDR3 is TGTGCCAGTAGGGGACAGGGGAACTACAATGAGCAGTTCTTC.

The V gene is TRBV7-2, the J gene TRBJ2-3; 10 bases are shared with TRBD2. The CDR3 totals 15 residues. V trimming: 10 bases; J trimming: 9 bases; junction bases outside the gene matches: 16. The V gene's germline CDR1 is SGHTA and CDR2 FQGNSA. This CDR3 reads CATTSGAGGTATQYF. CDR3 nucleotide sequence: TGTGCCACCACTAGCGGGGCGGGGGGGACAGCCACGCAGTATTTT.

The rearrangement joins TRBV29-1 to TRBJ2-2; D unresolved. V lost 6 bases and J lost 2, with 16 bases in between. Germline V gene lookup returns CDR1 SQVTM and CDR2 ANQGSEA. CDR3 length: 15 amino acids. This CDR3 is CSVALTSLNTGELFF. The CDR3 region has the DNA TGCAGCGTCGCCCTAACATCACTAAACACCGGGGAGCTGTTTTTT.

The chain is built from TRBV12-3 or TRBV12-4 and TRBJ2-1; possibly TRBD2 for D (5 bases). The CDR3 extends over 11 amino acids. Trimming stripped 5 bases from V and 9 bases from J, with 8 bases between. The chain's CDR3 is CASSPAGEQFF. CDR3 nucleotides: TGTGCCAGCAGTCCCGCGGGTGAGCAGTTCTTC.

The chain employs TRBV5-1 and TRBJ1-2; 7 bases match TRBD1. The CDR3 has 16 residues. The ends lost 2 bases at V and 2 bases at J; junction bases unmatched: 9. Germline values: CDR1 SGHRS, CDR2 YFSETQ. The CDR3 DNA reads TGCGCCAGCAGCTTACCCCCAGGGGGTACAAACTATGGCTACACCTTC. Its translation: CASSLPPGGTNYGYTF.

J is TRBJ2-2 and V is TRBV4-2, with 13 bases lining up with TRBD2. The V gene's germline CDR1 is LGHNA and CDR2 YNFKEQ. The V segment lost 0 bases and the J segment 1 base; nucleotides outside the gene matches: 8. This CDR3 has 20 residues. The CDR3 protein is CASSQDSGTSGTMNTGELFF. The CDR3 nucleotides read TGTGCCAGCAGCCAAGATAGCGGGACTAGCGGGACTATGAACACCGGGGAGCTGTTTTTT.

V and J are TRBV28 and TRBJ1-3; TRBD1 aligns across 8 bases. Germline CDR1 and CDR2: MDHEN and SYDVKM. Trimming removed 5 bases from V and 4 bases from J; junction bases left unmatched: 7. CDR3 length equals 15 residues. The CDR3 sequence is CASSPRTGTGNTIYF. As DNA, the CDR3 is TGTGCCAGCAGTCCCCGGACAGGGACGGGAAACACCATATATTTT.

The rearrangement uses TRBV5-6 and TRBJ2-5; D is perhaps TRBD2 (6 bases). The length of the CDR3 is 14 residues. Trimming left V 0 bases short and J 4 bases short, with 10 bases between. Germline V gene data show CDR1 as SGHDT and CDR2 as YYEEEE. The CDR3 sequence: CASSLVGGAETQYF. CDR3 DNA sequence: TGTGCCAGCAGCTTGGTGGGAGGTGCAGAGACCCAGTACTTC.

The J gene is TRBJ2-1, the V gene TRBV27; unclear D gene. The CDR3 sequence is 13 residues long. The V end lost 4 bases, the J end lost 9 bases, and 13 bases lay between the germline ends. The germline gives CDR1 MNHEY, CDR2 SMNVEV (reference sequence). CDR3 in DNA: TGTGCCAGCAGTTACGGCACGACGGGTGAGCAGTTCTTC. It translates to CASSYGTTGEQFF.

This clone was counted only a few times. This chain links TRBV5-1 with TRBJ2-7, with 8 positions matching TRBD1. CDR1 SGHRS and CDR2 YFSETQ come from the germline V gene. Losses at the gene ends were 4 bases for V and 5 bases for J; bases not matched to a gene: 5. There are 13 residues in the CDR3. Written as DNA, the CDR3 is TGCGCCAGCAGCGCAGACAGGGGCAACGAGCAGTACTTC. This encodes CASSADRGNEQYF. The whole variable domain, filled in from reference TRBV5-1 and TRBJ2-7, reads KAGVTQTPRYLIKTRGQQVTLSCSPISGHRSVSWYQQTPGQGLQFLFEYFSETQRNKGNFPGRFSGRQFSNSRSEMNVSTLELGDSALYLCASSADRGNEQYFGPGTRLTVT.

CDR3 sequence reads: CASSALGTGSEDTQYF. The CDR3 nucleotides are TGTGCCAGTAGTGCCCTCGGGACAGGGTCTGAAGATACGCAGTATTTT. The J gene is TRBJ2-3, the V gene TRBV19; TRBD1 agrees at 9 bases. V shed 5 bases and J 5 bases; nucleotides not matched to a gene: 11. CDR1 is LNHDA and CDR2 is SQIVND in the germline V gene (reference sequence). This CDR3 region has 16 residues.

This chain links TRBV5-4 with TRBJ2-5; TRBD2 aligns across 7 bases. V lost 0 bases and J lost 4; bases outside the gene matches: 0. CDR3 size: 13 residues. Germline V gene lookup returns CDR1 SGHNT and CDR2 YYREEE (reference sequence). The CDR3 DNA reads TGTGCCAGCAGCTTGGGCGGGAGAGAGACCCAGTACTTC. This gives the protein CASSLGGRETQYF.